What follows describes a single T cell receptor beta chain. Its antigen remains unidentified. The germline gives CDR1 MGHDK, CDR2 SYGVNS. The ends lost 3 bases at V and 4 bases at J; junction bases unmatched: 5. The CDR3 has 14 amino acids. Measured with immunoSEQ multiplex PCR; TCRdb has only the in-frame clones, and not every one. The table records 35,000 to 50,000 clones, almost 85% of them present only once. The data were obtained in a study of CD4 T cells in relation to SARS-CoV-2 and coronaviruses. Study-wide background: ViraFEST: roughly ten-day antigen culture of PBMCs, then TCR beta CDR3 sequencing.

The chain is built from TRBV25-1 and TRBJ1-2; 7 bases match TRBD1. This TCR derives from an adult with COVID-19. The sample consisted of naive CD4+ T cells from PBMCs, cultured in vitro. Indicated subset: naive CD4+ T cells isolated by negative enrichment. CDR3 in DNA: TGTGCCAGCAGTGATCAGGGGGGGAGCTATGGCTACACCTTC. Translating gives CASSDQGGSYGYTF.